Listed below are T cell receptor beta chains from one sample, sequenced in a study of T cells in tuberculosis. Method: immunoSEQ multiplex PCR; TCRdb's copy keeps in-frame clones and lacks some. The sample yields just under 45,000 clones, approximately 94% seen once. The material sequenced was PBMCs. These receptors all come from a donor between 10 and 29 years old with latent tuberculosis or without tuberculosis infection. Some clones in this sample may be carry-over from other donors' samples. CDR3s include the opening cysteine and the closing phenylalanine or tryptophan. The order of the fields is V gene, J gene, clone size, D gene, CDR3 protein, CDR3 DNA. A D gene is named only where the DNA matches it firmly. Expanded clones are given a class, and other clones once, few, many or no size at all.

TRBV4-3	TRBJ1-2	NA	NA	CASSQDSPRDYGYTF	TGCGCCAGCAGCCAAGATTCCCCGAGGGACTATGGCTACACCTTC
TRBV19	TRBJ1-5	NA	NA	CASKVDRRNQPQHF	TGTGCCAGTAAAGTAGACAGGAGAAATCAGCCCCAGCATTTT
TRBV11-2	TRBJ2-5	once	NA	CASSPRTGYQETQYF	TGTGCCAGCAGCCCCCGGACGGGATACCAAGAGACCCAGTACTTC
TRBV11-3	TRBJ2-7	NA	NA	CASSLAGSYEQYF	TGTGCCAGCAGCTTGGCAGGATCCTACGAGCAGTACTTC
TRBV19	TRBJ2-1	NA	NA	CASSSDPSSYNEQFF	TGTGCCAGTAGTTCCGACCCTAGCTCCTACAATGAGCAGTTCTTC
TRBV25-1	TRBJ2-7	NA	NA	CASSTRDTYYEQYF	TGTGCCAGCAGTACCCGGGACACCTACTACGAGCAGTACTTC
TRBV25-1	TRBJ2-7	NA	TRBD1	CASSPSRGQGAYEQYF	TGTGCCAGCAGCCCCTCGAGGGGACAGGGGGCGTACGAGCAGTACTTC
TRBV5-1	TRBJ1-2	NA	TRBD1	CASSLEGTGGYGYTF	TGCGCCAGCAGCTTGGAGGGGACAGGGGGCTATGGCTACACCTTC
TRBV5-6	TRBJ1-4	once	NA	CASSPGFMATNEKLFF	TGTGCCAGCAGCCCCGGGTTTATGGCAACTAATGAAAAACTGTTTTTT
TRBV27	TRBJ2-1	NA	TRBD2	CASSFGGGSNEQFF	TGTGCCAGCAGTTTCGGGGGAGGGAGTAATGAGCAGTTCTTC
TRBV6-5	TRBJ2-7	NA	NA	CASSYTEGGYEQYF	TGTGCCAGCAGTTATACCGAAGGGGGTTACGAGCAGTACTTC
TRBV19	TRBJ1-1	NA	NA	CASSGWRNTEAFF	TGTGCCAGTAGTGGCTGGAGAAACACTGAAGCTTTCTTT
TRBV9	TRBJ1-3	NA	NA	CASSVATEGNTIYF	TGTGCCAGCAGCGTAGCAACCGAGGGAAACACCATATATTTT
TRBV10-2	TRBJ1-5	NA	NA	CASTQVFDQPQHF	TGCGCCAGCACCCAGGTATTCGATCAGCCCCAGCATTTT
TRBV29-1	TRBJ2-1	NA	NA	CSVEWRTIQDNEQFF	TGCAGCGTCGAGTGGCGGACAATACAGGACAATGAGCAGTTCTTC
TRBV7-2	TRBJ1-3	once	NA	CASSLNSGFPAGNTIYF	TGTGCCAGCAGCTTAAATTCAGGGTTCCCTGCTGGAAACACCATATATTTT
TRBV4-3	TRBJ1-1	NA	NA	CASSQEGGLQGNTEAFF	TGCGCCAGCAGCCAAGAAGGAGGCCTACAGGGGAACACTGAAGCTTTCTTT
TRBV4-1	TRBJ1-2	NA	NA	CASSPKYQGRDGYTF	TGCGCCAGCAGCCCGAAGTATCAGGGTCGGGATGGCTACACCTTC
TRBV7-9	TRBJ1-2	NA	NA	CASSLGGGRTANYGYTF	TGTGCCAGCAGCTTAGGGGGCGGCAGGACCGCTAACTATGGCTACACCTTC
TRBV5-3	TRBJ1-2	NA	TRBD1	CARSWIRDRCYTF	TGTGCCAGAAGCTGGATTAGGGACAGATGCTACACCTTC
TRBV19	TRBJ2-3	NA	NA	CASRGQLGLRRGDTQYF	TGTGCCAGTAGAGGACAGCTAGGACTTAGACGGGGAGATACGCAGTATTTT
TRBV7-6	TRBJ2-5	NA	TRBD2	CASSPSGRAGSETQYF	TGTGCCAGCAGTCCTAGCGGGAGGGCCGGGAGTGAGACCCAGTACTTC
TRBV19	TRBJ1-5	NA	NA	CASSIGQKYQPQHF	TGTGCCAGTAGTATAGGACAGAAATATCAGCCCCAGCATTTT
TRBV27	TRBJ2-1	NA	NA	CASSLLAYLAYNEQFF	TGTGCCAGCAGTTTATTGGCCTATCTAGCTTACAATGAGCAGTTCTTC
TRBV5-1	TRBJ1-5	NA	NA	CASRGGAGDNQPQHF	TGCGCCAGCAGGGGGGGCGCGGGGGACAATCAGCCCCAGCATTTT